What follows are 2 T cell receptor beta chains derived from one specimen sequenced in a study of T cell repertoires in cytomegalovirus infection. One entry per CDR3 protein results from TCRdb running MiXCR on the reads. The data contain about 530,000 distinct CDR3 sequences, 26% of them singletons. Sequenced input: PBMCs. The receptors originated from a human donor in good health (CMV status not recorded). Some clones in this sample may be carry-over from other donors' samples.

J is TRBJ2-2 and V is TRBV11-2, with a weak D call TRBD1 (6 bases). The CDR3 has 14 residues. V lost 2 bases to trimming and J lost 9 bases, with 13 bases between them. Germline V gene data show CDR1 as SGHAT and CDR2 as FQNNGV. The CDR3 bases are TGTGCCAGCAGCTTAAGTACAGGGCTCAGGGAGCTGTTTTTT. Translated, it gives CASSLSTGLRELFF.

This clonotype was seen many times. The chain is built from TRBV7-2 and TRBJ2-5; TRBD2 might be the D (5 bases). Germline V gene lookup returns CDR1 SGHTA and CDR2 FQGNSA. The CDR3 length is 11 residues. Trimming stripped 4 bases from V and 5 bases from J, with 5 bases between. For the CDR3, the DNA is TGTGCCAGCAGCTGGAGGGAGACCCAGTACTTC. Amino acids: CASSWRETQYF.